Below are 27 T cell receptor beta chains sequenced from a single sample in a study of blood T cell repertoires in COVID-19. Sequencing used immunoSEQ multiplex PCR; TCRdb keeps in-frame clones, though not all of them. The table lists 250,000 or so clones, roughly nine tenths of them singletons. The source material was PBMCs or T cells enriched from blood (not recorded which). Receptors originate from a human donor in a cohort exposed to, infected with or recovered from COVID-19 (not recorded which). The donor label of this sample is uncertain.

This clone was recorded once. The genes are TRBV29-1 and TRBJ2-5; 11 bases fit TRBD2. The ends lost 4 bases at V and 1 base at J; junction bases unmatched: 2. Germline V gene sequence: CDR1 SQVTM, CDR2 ANQGSEA. The CDR3 is made up of 14 amino acids. The CDR3 DNA follows: TGCAGCGTTGGGCTAGCGGGGGGCCAAGAGACCCAGTACTTC. Amino acids: CSVGLAGGQETQYF. The whole variable domain, filled in from reference TRBV29-1 and TRBJ2-5, reads SAVISQKPSRDICQRGTSLTIQCQVDSQVTMMFWYRQQPGQSLTLIATANQGSEATYESGFVIDKFPISRPNLTFSTLTVSNMSPEDSSIYLCSVGLAGGQETQYFGPGTRLLVL.

This rearrangement joins TRBV27 to TRBJ1-1; 8 nucleotides match TRBD1. This CDR3 is 14 amino acids long. V lost 8 bases and J lost 1; bases outside the gene matches: 6. Germline CDR1 and CDR2: MNHEY and SMNVEV (reference sequence). The CDR3 here is CASGWTGKNTEAFF. CDR3 coding DNA: TGTGCCAGCGGTTGGACAGGGAAGAACACTGAAGCTTTCTTT.

The chain has TRBV9 and TRBJ1-2, with D unclear. Germline CDR1 and CDR2: SGDLS and YYNGEE. V dropped 3 bases and J dropped 0 bases, with 9 bases sitting between them. This CDR3 spans 14 amino acids. CDR3 sequence reads: CASSETSTNYGYTF. As DNA, the CDR3 is TGTGCCAGCAGCGAGACATCTACTAACTATGGCTACACCTTC.

The chain carries TRBV6-5 and TRBJ1-4; D possibly corresponds to TRBD1 (6 bases). Germline lookup yields CDR1 MNHEY and CDR2 SVGAGI. V shed 6 bases and J shed 8 bases, with 16 bases lying between them. The CDR3 consists of 14 residues. The CDR3 DNA reads as TGTGCCAGCAGGGGGAGGGGGGCGCGCGAAAAACTGTTTTTT. It is translated as CASRGRGAREKLFF.

The genes are TRBV9 and TRBJ1-1, with TRBD1 matching over 7 bases. This CDR3 comprises 15 residues. J gave up 1 base and V 0 bases, and 3 bases lay outside the gene matches. Germline assignment: CDR1 SGDLS and CDR2 YYNGEE. CDR3 DNA: TGTGCCAGCAGCGTAGATTGGACAGGGAACACTGAAGCTTTCTTT. This encodes CASSVDWTGNTEAFF.

In its sample, this clone was seen a few times. The rearrangement uses TRBV2 and TRBJ2-1; a possible D gene is TRBD1 (6 bases). Germline V gene sequence: CDR1 SNHLY, CDR2 FYNNEI. Trimming left V 8 bases short and J 5 bases short, with 13 bases between. The CDR3 length is 13 residues. CDR3 loop: CASESDSHNEQFF. In DNA form, the CDR3 reads TGTGCCAGCGAATCGGACAGCCACAATGAGCAGTTCTTC.

The chain joins TRBV5-1 to TRBJ2-1, with 7 bases matching TRBD1. Germline V gene data show CDR1 as SGHRS and CDR2 as YFSETQ. The length of the CDR3 is 15 residues. The J segment lost 2 bases and the V segment lost 4 bases, leaving 6 bases of the junction unmatched. The CDR3 coding sequence is TGCGCCAGCAGCCCTGGACAGGAACCCTACAATGAGCAGTTCTTC. This codes for CASSPGQEPYNEQFF.

This chain connects TRBV28 to TRBJ1-5, with 7 bases identical to TRBD1. V dropped 5 bases and J dropped 2; count of bases not matched to a gene: 6. This CDR3 is built from 15 residues. From germline, CDR1 is MDHEN and CDR2 SYDVKM. CDR3 in DNA: TGTGCCAGCAGTCCCGACAGGGTGGGCAATCAGCCCCAGCATTTT. This gives the protein CASSPDRVGNQPQHF.

The chain is built from TRBV18 and TRBJ2-7; tentative D call: TRBD1 (5 bases). V was trimmed by 0 bases and J by 5 bases, leaving 17 bases between them. The CDR3 consists of 16 residues. Germline V gene data show CDR1 as KGHSH and CDR2 as LQKENI. Here the CDR3 reads CASSPPTPGMGDEQYF. The CDR3 DNA is TGTGCCAGCTCACCACCTACTCCAGGGATGGGCGACGAGCAGTACTTC.

This clone was seen a single time. This sequence joins TRBV28 and TRBJ1-5; TRBD1 agrees at 9 bases. Trimming took 3 bases from V and 4 from J; bases not matched to a gene: 4. CDR3 size: 15 residues. Germline V gene lookup returns CDR1 MDHEN and CDR2 SYDVKM. CDR3 bases: TGTGCCAGCAGTTTCCTACAGGGGGCTAATCAGCCCCAGCATTTT. This gives the protein CASSFLQGANQPQHF.

This clone has a single count. The V call is TRBV7-9, the J call TRBJ2-7; 10 bases line up with TRBD1. V trimming: 6 bases; J trimming: 7 bases; junction bases outside the gene matches: 3. There are 12 residues in the CDR3. In germline, CDR1 is SEHNR, CDR2 FQNEAQ (reference sequence). CDR3 protein: CASSPGQGEQYF. The DNA of the CDR3 is TGTGCCAGCAGTCCGGGACAGGGGGAGCAGTACTTC.

The chain has TRBV5-6 and TRBJ1-2; D unclear. The germline gives CDR1 SGHDT, CDR2 YYEEEE. V was cut by 1 base and J by 5 bases, with 9 bases left in between. The CDR3 has 13 amino acids. The CDR3 loop is CASSLTGFYGYTF. The CDR3 DNA follows: TGTGCCAGCAGCTTGACCGGGTTTTATGGCTACACCTTC.

V and J are TRBV11-2 and TRBJ1-6; D is undetermined. Per germline, CDR1 SGHAT and CDR2 FQNNGV. The germline V and J ends were trimmed by 4 bases and 8 bases, with 15 bases remaining between them. The CDR3 contains 15 residues. The CDR3 sequence: CASSSYSALDSPLHF. The CDR3 DNA sequence: TGTGCCAGCAGCTCCTACTCCGCCCTTGATTCACCCCTCCACTTT.

V gene TRBV5-4 combines with J gene TRBJ2-6, with D tentatively TRBD2 (7 bases). Germline CDR1 is SGHNT and CDR2 is YYREEE (reference sequence). Between the trimmed V and J ends, which lost 10 bases and 0 bases, there was a span of 17 bases. There are 16 residues in the CDR3. CDR3: CAAGAGAISGANVLTF. The CDR3 DNA follows: TGTGCCGCTGGGGCGGGGGCGATCTCTGGGGCCAACGTCCTGACTTTC.

V and J are TRBV18 and TRBJ2-7; TRBD1 is a possible D gene (5 bases). This CDR3 comprises 12 residues. V was trimmed by 3 bases and J by 3 bases, leaving 6 bases between them. Germline V gene data show CDR1 as KGHSH and CDR2 as LQKENI. DNA of the CDR3: TGTGCCAGCTCACCGGGGCTCTACGAGCAGTACTTC. This encodes CASSPGLYEQYF.

The V gene is TRBV9, the J gene TRBJ2-3; 8 bases are a match to TRBD1. Per the germline V gene, CDR1 is SGDLS and CDR2 is YYNGEE. The CDR3 totals 15 residues. Unmatched junction bases numbered 7, after V lost 0 bases and J lost 7 bases. CDR3 loop: CASSVASRGPNTQYF. In nucleotides, the CDR3 is TGTGCCAGCAGCGTAGCCAGCAGGGGGCCGAATACGCAGTATTTT.

The CDR3 here is CASSLVGGGYGYTF. CDR3 DNA sequence: TGTGCCAGCAGCTTAGTAGGGGGGGGCTATGGCTACACCTTC. This sequence joins TRBV7-2 and TRBJ1-2, with D perhaps TRBD1 (6 bases). CDR3 length: 14 residues. Germline V gives CDR1 SGHTA, CDR2 FQGNSA. V lost 1 base and J 4 bases, leaving 10 bases between the germline ends.

The chain employs TRBV7-2 and TRBJ2-7; 8 bases map to TRBD1. The CDR3 is 16 residues long. Unmatched junction bases numbered 9, after V lost 0 bases and J lost 5 bases. From germline, CDR1 is SGHTA and CDR2 FQGNSA. In DNA form, the CDR3 reads TGTGCCAGCAGCTTAGCGCTAGGACAGGGATCCCACGAGCAGTACTTC. Residues: CASSLALGQGSHEQYF.

The V and J genes are TRBV5-1 and TRBJ2-7; D might be TRBD1 (6 bases). The CDR3 has 17 amino acids. The V end lost 4 bases, the J end lost 4 bases, and 24 bases lay between the germline ends. In germline, CDR1 is SGHRS, CDR2 YFSETQ. The CDR3 is CASSLDGVAQGRYEQYF. The CDR3 bases are TGCGCCAGCAGCCTTGACGGAGTGGCACAGGGCAGGTACGAGCAGTACTTC.

This clone was observed once. Written as DNA, the CDR3 is TGTGCCAGTAGTATAGGCGAGGATTCACCCCTCCACTTT. It specifies CASSIGEDSPLHF. This chain links TRBV19 with TRBJ1-6; no firm D call. The CDR3 is 13 residues long. Trimming removed 1 base from V and 8 bases from J, with 6 bases in between. The germline V gene has CDR1 LNHDA and CDR2 SQIVND (reference sequence).

A single count supports this clone. This chain joins TRBV3-1 (or the pseudogene TRBV3-2) and TRBJ1-2; weak D call: TRBD1 (5 bases). This CDR3 contains 18 residues. Germline lookup yields CDR1 LGHDT and CDR2 YNNKEL (reference sequence). V lost 0 bases and J 6 bases, leaving 23 bases between the germline ends. CDR3 coding DNA: TGTGCCAGCAGCCAAGAAGAAAAAGGGGCGCAGATTCGGGATGGCTACACCTTC. Translated: CASSQEEKGAQIRDGYTF.

The chain combines TRBV19 with TRBJ1-2, with D perhaps TRBD1 (5 bases). The CDR3 has 14 residues. V was cut by 4 bases and J by 4 bases, with 13 bases left in between. CDR1 and CDR2 (germline): LNHDA, SQIVND (reference sequence). The CDR3 spells CASSNGEGSYGYTF. The CDR3 bases are TGTGCCAGTAGTAACGGGGAGGGGAGCTATGGCTACACCTTC.

The chain joins TRBV19 to TRBJ2-3; 7 bases agree with TRBD1. The CDR3 runs 15 residues. Germline CDR1 LNHDA, CDR2 SQIVND (reference sequence). J lost 6 bases, V lost 2 bases, and 8 bases had no gene match. The CDR3 region is CASSITRGRGDTQYF. CDR3 DNA sequence: TGTGCCAGTAGTATAACTAGGGGGCGAGGGGATACGCAGTATTTT.

This clone appeared once. J is TRBJ1-5 and V is TRBV3-1 (or the pseudogene TRBV3-2); the match to TRBD1 covers 7 bases. From germline, CDR1 is LGHDT and CDR2 YNNKEL (reference sequence). The CDR3 loop spans 14 amino acids. After removal of 5 bases from V and 3 bases from J, the junction contained 4 bases not matched to a gene. The CDR3, as DNA: TGTGCCAGCAGCTCAACAGGGGACAATCAGCCCCAGCATTTT. The encoded protein is CASSSTGDNQPQHF.

The CDR3 is CASSLEKPGPGYTF. The CDR3 coding sequence is TGTGCCAGCAGCTTAGAGAAACCGGGTCCGGGCTACACCTTC. The chain links TRBV7-9 to TRBJ1-2, with D unclear. The CDR3 runs to 14 residues. Germline CDR1 reads SEHNR; CDR2 reads FQNEAQ (reference sequence). Trimming shortened V by 1 base and J by 8 bases, and 14 bases separated the two germline ends.

This clone was observed a handful of times. This chain connects TRBV29-1 to TRBJ2-5; weak D call: TRBD1 (6 bases). The CDR3 covers 13 residues. V was pared by 7 bases and J by 5 bases, with 17 bases between. From germline, CDR1 is SQVTM and CDR2 ANQGSEA. The CDR3 loop reads CSAPRGNRETQYF. Here the CDR3 DNA reads TGCAGCGCTCCCAGGGGCAACAGGGAGACCCAGTACTTC.

J is TRBJ2-1 and V is TRBV27, with 9 bases lining up with TRBD2. Looked up from germline, CDR1 is MNHEY and CDR2 is SMNVEV (reference sequence). The CDR3 is made up of 23 amino acids. With 5 bases clipped from V and 0 bases from J, the junction kept 26 bases outside the gene matches. The DNA for the CDR3 is TGTGCCAGCAGTCTTGGCCCATTAGATCGATGGACTAGCGTTGTCCCCTCCTACAATGAGCAGTTCTTC. Amino acids: CASSLGPLDRWTSVVPSYNEQFF.